These T cell receptor beta chains were read from a single sample in a study of cytomegalovirus exposure and HLA in healthy donors. TCRdb's table, derived via immunoSEQ multiplex PCR, lists solely in-frame clones and lacks some. The sample has about 73,000 clones, 60% to 75% seen once; the top ten hold around 12%. Sequenced: PBMCs. These receptors all stem from a man aged 65 to 79 in good health and CMV-seronegative. Each CDR3 is given without its conserved first and last residue. Rows give clone size only sometimes, using once, few, many, or a class for an expanded clone.

V,J,size,CDR3
TRBV5-1,-,-,ASSLLTGGTYEQY
TRBV19,TRBJ2-1,-,ASRGSSYNEQF
TRBV29-1,TRBJ2-5,-,SVEPPDRGLETQY
TRBV14,TRBJ1-1,-,ASAAGLNTEAF
TRBV7-2,TRBJ1-6,few,ASSPTNVDRGDSPLH
TRBV30,TRBJ2-3,-,AWSVGGDTQY
TRBV11-3,TRBJ2-3,-,ASSSDSSTDTQY
TRBV7-6,TRBJ2-7,-,ASSLNPSGAYEQY
TRBV10-2,TRBJ1-5,many,ASSLRGSQPQH
TRBV7-8,TRBJ2-5,-,ASSLVAGEGETQY
TRBV30,TRBJ2-3,once,AWEDRAPDTQY
TRBV9,TRBJ1-3,-,ASSVEGAGNTIY
TRBV6-6,TRBJ1-3,-,ASSYGGGSGNTIY
TRBV27,TRBJ2-7,-,ASSLSGSSYEQY
TRBV2,TRBJ2-5,-,ASSENRGARETQY
TRBV5-4,TRBJ2-5,-,ASRQGGQETQY
TRBV5-1,TRBJ2-6,-,ASSAGQDAFSGANVLT
TRBV6-1,TRBJ1-1,-,ASSEGKGPRNTEAF
TRBV29-1,TRBJ2-7,-,SVSLGGRDWEQY
TRBV7-9,TRBJ2-5,-,ASSLGGQTQETQY
TRBV7-9,TRBJ2-3,-,ASSSWTPTDTQY
TRBV12-5,TRBJ2-5,once,ASGTGQVDGETQY
TRBV6-1,TRBJ1-2,-,ASSQAQIQGDYGYT
TRBV7-9,TRBJ2-7,-,ASSLALAGVLEQY
TRBV7-2,TRBJ2-3,-,ASSFSGAGGTDTQY
TRBV7-9,TRBJ1-1,few,ASSLREDSEAF
TRBV27,TRBJ2-7,-,ASSGDRVSYEQY
TRBV9,TRBJ1-1,-,ASSDDSLLFEAF
TRBV27,TRBJ1-4,-,ASSYQGAGEKLF
TRBV7-9,TRBJ1-1,-,SSSLGTGGSLGAEAF
TRBV14,TRBJ2-7,-,ASSNSGTGQQY
TRBV5-1,TRBJ2-7,-,ASSLVPGRRTYEQY
TRBV11-2,-,-,ASSLTGENEQY
TRBV7-9,TRBJ2-2,-,ASSAITPTNTGELF
TRBV6-5,TRBJ2-7,-,ASRRPDSYEQY
TRBV5-1,TRBJ2-7,-,ASSPGQGKYEQY
TRBV5-1,TRBJ1-2,-,ASSLSRGYGYT
TRBV6-5,TRBJ2-1,-,ASSYSAGGTKEQF
TRBV15,TRBJ2-7,-,ATSRDRVGVSSYEQY
TRBV6-5,TRBJ1-5,-,ASSSTGTRDQPQH
TRBV5-1,TRBJ2-1,-,ASSLERGGNEQF
TRBV25-1,TRBJ2-7,-,ASSELLAGSYEQY
TRBV19,TRBJ2-2,-,ASEKGLLVNTGELF
TRBV15,TRBJ2-1,-,ATSGPRGGYNEQF
TRBV7-2,TRBJ2-7,once,ASSPGGGVSSYEQY
TRBV9,TRBJ1-1,-,ASSVQTGATTEAF
TRBV11-2,TRBJ2-7,-,ASSLDYRYEQY
TRBV29-1,TRBJ2-1,-,SVVAGFVDNEQF
TRBV5-1,TRBJ2-3,-,ASNSGTSVSTDTQY